This T cell receptor (beta chain) was captured in a study of human T cells and chemical hapten exposure. Time point of the sample: patch test 2, 6 weeks after DPC sensitization. The treatment is: therapeutic diphenylcyclopropenone sensitization with weekly scalp DPC. TCRdb reprocessed the RACE reads with MiXCR, giving one entry per CDR3 protein. Of about 85,000 distinct CDR3 sequences in the sample, about 9.9% were seen once. This clonotype has ten or more counts. Specimen: whole blood, collected in connection with sensitization to the hapten diphenylcyclopropenone (DPC). The clonotype comes from a man younger than 35 with alopecia areata. Some clones in this sample may be carry-over from other donors' samples.

The CDR3 here is CASSPATSGGAGETQYF. The CDR3 DNA follows: TGTGCCAGCTCGCCTGCTACTAGCGGGGGGGCCGGAGAGACCCAGTACTTC. The chain uses TRBV18 and TRBJ2-5; 13 bases line up with TRBD2. Germline V CDR1 and CDR2: KGHSH, LQKENI. The CDR3 has 17 residues. Germline trimming cut 6 bases from V and 4 bases from J; bases unmatched to any gene: 11.